A single T cell receptor (beta chain) is shown here with its context. Its antigen is as yet unknown. Libraries were prepared by immunoSEQ multiplex PCR; TCRdb keeps only in-frame clonotypes and omits some of them. The repertoire holds around 110,000 clones, about 92% seen once, with around 1% in the top ten. The data stem from a study of graft-versus-host responses after intestinal transplantation. There are 11 residues in the CDR3. CDR1 is SGHRS, CDR2 YFSETQ, per germline. Trimming took 0 bases from V and 6 from J, leaving 4 bases between them. Study results and caveats: Where graft-donor T cell macrochimerism was present, patients had high graft-versus-host to host-versus-graft clonal ratios in allografts. Early after transplant, HvG declines were associated with peak levels of circulating GvH clones.

V gene TRBV5-1 combines with J gene TRBJ2-7; no clear D gene. The receptor comes from a human donor who was the organ donor for an intestinal transplant. The sequencing used unstimulated CD8+ T cells sorted from spleen or lymph node cells, collected before transplant. This chain's CDR3 is CASSLASEQYF. The CDR3 coding sequence is TGCGCCAGCAGCTTGGCCTCCGAGCAGTACTTC. The full variable domain, its missing parts supplied by reference TRBV5-1 and TRBJ2-7, is KAGVTQTPRYLIKTRGQQVTLSCSPISGHRSVSWYQQTPGQGLQFLFEYFSETQRNKGNFPGRFSGRQFSNSRSEMNVSTLELGDSALYLCASSLASEQYFGPGTRLTVT.